This T cell receptor beta chain was documented in a study of blood T cells in healthy people across ages. Alongside a J-beta primer mix, a sample-barcoded 5' primer served in a second PCR lasting 7 to 11 cycles. TCRdb called the 5' RACE reads again in MiXCR, with one record for every CDR3 protein. The sample includes about 640,000 distinct CDR3 sequences, 58% of them seen just once. General study results and limits: More naive CD4+ cells and higher diversity were found in long-lived than in aged donors. Unsorted PBMCs ruled out conclusive naive versus antigen-experienced comparison.

CDR1 and CDR2 from the germline V gene are SNHLY and FYNNEI. The CDR3 sequence is 13 residues long. V gave up 6 bases and J gave up 10 bases, with 16 bases separating them. In the case of this clonotype: Antigen: not known.

The source is a man between 60 and 70 years old in good health. The chain has TRBV2 and TRBJ2-1; D is possibly TRBD1 (6 bases). The sample taken for sequencing was blood. The CDR3 sequence is CASSEGLQGEQFF. CDR3 nucleotides: TGTGCCAGCAGCGAGGGCCTACAGGGCGAGCAGTTCTTC.